The following is a TCR beta chain sequence with its context. Its antigen is still unknown. The data were taken from a study of shared clonotypes between healthy human individuals. Data came from immunoSEQ multiplex PCR; TCRdb stores just in-frame clones and leaves some out. The table includes about 2.2 million clones, 85% to 95% detected once. Findings and limits, study-wide: Relative to clonotypes present in all four donors, those not shared had lower generation probabilities. The study generally estimated greater richness for naive than memory subsets.

CD8 cells classed as naive were CD45RO-negative and positively selected for CCR7, excluding terminally differentiated effector memory CD45RA+ cells. Sample: naive CD8+ T cells from PBMCs. This receptor was taken from a man aged 18 to 29 in good health. Some clones in this sample may be carry-over from other donors' samples.

In DNA form, the CDR3 reads TGCGCCAGCCTTCCCTGGCCGGGTAGCTCCTACGAGCAGTACTTC. This codes for CASLPWPGSSYEQYF. The chain is built from TRBV5-1 and TRBJ2-7, with D uncertain. Germline V gives CDR1 SGHRS, CDR2 YFSETQ. This CDR3 is built from 15 residues. Deletions cut 7 bases from V and 0 bases from J, with 17 bases between.